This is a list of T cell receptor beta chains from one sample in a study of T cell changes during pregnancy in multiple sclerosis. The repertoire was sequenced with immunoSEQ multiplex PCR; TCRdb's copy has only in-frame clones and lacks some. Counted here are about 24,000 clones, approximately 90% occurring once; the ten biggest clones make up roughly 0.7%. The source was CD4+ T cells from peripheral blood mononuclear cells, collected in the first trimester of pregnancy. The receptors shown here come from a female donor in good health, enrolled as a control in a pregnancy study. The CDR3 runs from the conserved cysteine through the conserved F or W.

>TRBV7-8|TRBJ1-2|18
CASSGNPGQNSDNYGYTF
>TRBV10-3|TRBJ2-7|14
CAIRTGTGGYEQYF
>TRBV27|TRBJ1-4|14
CASSPRTGVEKLFF
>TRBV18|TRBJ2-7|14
CASSPTGDGYEQYF
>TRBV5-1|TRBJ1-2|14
CASSWGDRGLVYTF
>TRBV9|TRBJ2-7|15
CASSSGLAGVYEQYF
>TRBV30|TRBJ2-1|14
CAWSRETSGNEQFF
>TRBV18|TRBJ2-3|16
CASSPGQGLSTDTQYF
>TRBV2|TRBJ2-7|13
CASSADWFYEQYF
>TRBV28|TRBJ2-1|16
CASRLTGTGAGGEQFF
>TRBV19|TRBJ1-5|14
CATGSTGLNQPQHF
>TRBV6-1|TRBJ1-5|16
CASSEVRENSNQPQHF
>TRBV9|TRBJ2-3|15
CASSVDEGAGDTQYF
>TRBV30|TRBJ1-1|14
CAWTIGGVETEAFF
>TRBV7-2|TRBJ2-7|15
CASSSRSSGSYEQYF
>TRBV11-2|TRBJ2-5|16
CASSSGLAGPEETQYF
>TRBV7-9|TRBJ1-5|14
CASSPQGAAQPQHF
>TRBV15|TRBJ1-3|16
CATSRDLAGPGNTIYF
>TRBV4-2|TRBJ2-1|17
CASSQGGVAGGYNEQFF
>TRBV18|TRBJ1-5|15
CASSPPGTVNQPQHF
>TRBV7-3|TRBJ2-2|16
CASSLFPDRGTGELFF
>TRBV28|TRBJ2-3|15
CASPPNRDSTDTQYF